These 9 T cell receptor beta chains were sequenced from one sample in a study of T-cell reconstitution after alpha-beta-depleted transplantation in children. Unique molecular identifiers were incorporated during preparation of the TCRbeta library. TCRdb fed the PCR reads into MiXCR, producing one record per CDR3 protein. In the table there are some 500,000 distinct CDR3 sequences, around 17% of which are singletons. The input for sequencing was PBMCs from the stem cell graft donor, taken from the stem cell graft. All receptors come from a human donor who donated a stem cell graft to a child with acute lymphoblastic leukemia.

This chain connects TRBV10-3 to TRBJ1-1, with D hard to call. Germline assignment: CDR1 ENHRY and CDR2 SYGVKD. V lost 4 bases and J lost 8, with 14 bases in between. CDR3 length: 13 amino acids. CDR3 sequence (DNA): TGTGCCATCAGTGGGAGTGGAGCGGGGGAAGCTTTCTTT. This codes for CAISGSGAGEAFF.

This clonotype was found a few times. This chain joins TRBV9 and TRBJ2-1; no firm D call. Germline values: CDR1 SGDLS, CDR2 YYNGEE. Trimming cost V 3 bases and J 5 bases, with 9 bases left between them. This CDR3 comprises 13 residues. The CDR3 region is CASSAGPNNEQFF. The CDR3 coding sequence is TGTGCCAGCAGCGCGGGCCCCAACAATGAGCAGTTCTTC.

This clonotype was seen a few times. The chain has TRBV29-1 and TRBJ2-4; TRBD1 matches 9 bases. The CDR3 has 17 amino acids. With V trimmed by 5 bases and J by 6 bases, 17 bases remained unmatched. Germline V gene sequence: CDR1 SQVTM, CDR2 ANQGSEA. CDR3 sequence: CSVLGQGKGRVANIQYF. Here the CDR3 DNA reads TGCAGCGTTCTTGGACAGGGGAAGGGCCGAGTGGCAAACATTCAGTACTTC.

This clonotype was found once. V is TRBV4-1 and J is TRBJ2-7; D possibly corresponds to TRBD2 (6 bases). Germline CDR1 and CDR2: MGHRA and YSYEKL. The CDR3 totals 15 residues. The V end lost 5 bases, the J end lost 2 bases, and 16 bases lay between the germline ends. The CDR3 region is CASSSSVRGTYEQYF. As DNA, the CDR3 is TGCGCCAGCAGCTCATCTGTGCGGGGAACCTACGAGCAGTACTTC.

As DNA, the CDR3 is TGCGCCAGCAGCCAAGAAGGGACTAGCGGGAACGAGCAGTACTTC. Protein sequence: CASSQEGTSGNEQYF. The chain employs TRBV4-1 and TRBJ2-7, with 13 bases lining up with TRBD2. The CDR3 consists of 15 residues. The J segment lost 5 bases and the V segment lost 0 bases, leaving 1 base of the junction unmatched. Germline CDR1 reads MGHRA; CDR2 reads YSYEKL.

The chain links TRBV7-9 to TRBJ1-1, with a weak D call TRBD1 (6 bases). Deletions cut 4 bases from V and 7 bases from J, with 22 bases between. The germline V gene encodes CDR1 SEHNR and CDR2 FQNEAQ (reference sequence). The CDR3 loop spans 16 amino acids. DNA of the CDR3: TGTGCCAGCAGCTCCGAATCGGGGGCGACACTTGGTGAAGCTTTCTTT. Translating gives CASSSESGATLGEAFF.

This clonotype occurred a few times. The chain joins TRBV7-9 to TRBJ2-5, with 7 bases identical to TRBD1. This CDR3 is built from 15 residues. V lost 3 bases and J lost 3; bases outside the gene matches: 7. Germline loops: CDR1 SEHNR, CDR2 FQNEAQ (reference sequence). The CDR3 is CASSFSGTAKETQYF. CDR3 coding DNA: TGTGCCAGCAGCTTCTCCGGGACAGCGAAAGAGACCCAGTACTTC.

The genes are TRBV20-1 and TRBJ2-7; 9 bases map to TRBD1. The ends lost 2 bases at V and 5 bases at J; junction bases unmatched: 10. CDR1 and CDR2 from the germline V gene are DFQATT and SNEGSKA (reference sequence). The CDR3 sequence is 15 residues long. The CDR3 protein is CSARPPRDRVHEQYF. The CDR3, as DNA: TGCAGTGCTAGACCGCCCAGGGACAGGGTCCACGAGCAGTACTTC.

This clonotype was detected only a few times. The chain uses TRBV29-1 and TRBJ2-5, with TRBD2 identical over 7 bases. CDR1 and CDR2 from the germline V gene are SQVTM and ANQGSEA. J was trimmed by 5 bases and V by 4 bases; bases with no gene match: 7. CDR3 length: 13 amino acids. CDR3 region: CSVAGGSTETQYF. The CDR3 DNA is TGCAGCGTTGCTGGCGGGAGTACGGAGACCCAGTACTTC.